The 24 T cell receptor beta chains below come from one sample, sequenced in a study of shared clonotypes between healthy human individuals (dated by TCRdb to the early 2020s). CD8 naive samples consisted of CD45RO-negative cells that were positively selected for CCR7, yielding a CD45RA+CCR7+ population without TemRA cells. Library construction relied on the immunoSEQ multiplex PCR assay. TCRdb mirrors the immuneACCESS table, restricted to in-frame sequences. Some clones are absent from its copies; in checked studies, under half trace to an unresolved V gene, and the reason for the others is unknown. The sample yields about 2.1 million clones; around 93% were counted once. About 1.6% of the sample is in the top ten clones. Sequencing input: naive CD8+ T cells from PBMCs. The cell subset or site tag for this specimen amounts to: CD45RA+CCR7+. The source of these receptors is a man younger than 35 in good health. Some clones in this sample may be carry-over from other donors' samples.

The rearrangement uses TRBV6-1 and TRBJ1-2, with 9 bases that match TRBD1. Per germline, CDR1 MNHNS and CDR2 SASEGT. Losses at the gene ends were 6 bases for V and 6 bases for J; bases not matched to a gene: 11. The CDR3 runs to 15 residues. CDR3 sequence reads: CASREPGTGRNGYTF. Here the CDR3 DNA reads TGTGCCAGCAGAGAACCCGGGACAGGGCGAAATGGCTACACCTTC.

The rearrangement links TRBV11-3 to TRBJ1-5, with D possibly TRBD1 on 6 matching bases. V lost 4 bases, J lost 5 bases, and 21 bases lay in between. The CDR3 is 17 residues long. Germline V gives CDR1 SGHNT, CDR2 YENEEA. The CDR3 here is CASSSHRSGGTYQPQHF. CDR3 DNA: TGTGCCAGCAGCTCCCACCGATCTGGGGGGACATATCAGCCCCAGCATTTT. Using reference TRBV11-3 and TRBJ1-5 for the parts outside the CDR3, the full variable domain is EAGVVQSPRYKIIEKKQPVAFWCNPISGHNTLYWYLQNLGQGPELLIRYENEEAVDDSQLPKDRFSAERLKGVDSTLKIQPAELGDSAVYLCASSSHRSGGTYQPQHFGDGTRLSIL.

This chain links TRBV19 with TRBJ1-1, with TRBD1 as a possible D gene (5 bases). Trimming took 10 bases from V and 3 from J, leaving 15 bases between them. There are 13 residues in the CDR3. Germline values: CDR1 LNHDA, CDR2 SQIVND (reference sequence). The CDR3, as DNA: TGTGCCACGGGGGAGCAGGGACACACTGAAGCTTTCTTT. It encodes CATGEQGHTEAFF.

The CDR3 is CASRPTPSRAYEQYF. The CDR3 DNA is TGTGCCAGCAGACCTACACCGTCTAGAGCCTACGAGCAGTACTTC. J is TRBJ2-7 and V is TRBV28; D remains unclear. CDR3 length: 15 residues. Germline CDR1 MDHEN, CDR2 SYDVKM. The V end was cut by 6 bases, the J end by 2 bases, with 17 bases between.

J is TRBJ2-2 and V is TRBV7-2, with a possible D match to TRBD2 (5 bases). CDR1 SGHTA and CDR2 FQGNSA come from the germline V gene. The CDR3 runs 17 residues. V lost 2 bases and J lost 5, with 18 bases in between. CDR3 residues: CASSLRAFVSGTGELFF. The DNA of the CDR3 is TGTGCCAGCAGCTTACGGGCTTTTGTGAGCGGAACCGGGGAGCTGTTTTTT. Combining the CDR3 with reference TRBV7-2 and TRBJ2-2 gives the whole variable domain GAGVSQSPSNKVTEKGKDVELRCDPISGHTALYWYRQSLGQGLEFLIYFQGNSAPDKSGLPSDRFSAERTGGSVSTLTIQRTQQEDSAVYLCASSLRAFVSGTGELFFGEGSRLTVL.

The chain has TRBV7-2 and TRBJ1-2, with D tentatively TRBD1 (5 bases). Germline V CDR1 and CDR2: SGHTA, FQGNSA. V dropped 4 bases and J dropped 2 bases, with 11 bases sitting between them. The CDR3 totals 14 residues. The CDR3 here is CASSWDGWNYGYTF. Here the CDR3 DNA reads TGTGCCAGCAGCTGGGACGGCTGGAACTATGGCTACACCTTC.

A word on this clone: Other DNA sequences in this specimen translate into the identical CDR3. The chain combines TRBV11-2 with TRBJ2-7; TRBD2 matches at 14 bases. The length of the CDR3 is 15 residues. V was clipped by 4 bases and J by 2 bases; unmatched bases: 1. Germline-derived CDR1 and CDR2 are SGHAT and FQNNGV. The CDR3 region is CASSSTSGRAYEQYF. CDR3 DNA: TGTGCCAGCAGCTCGACTAGCGGGAGGGCCTACGAGCAGTACTTC.

The chain combines TRBV27 with TRBJ1-2; D call uncertain. Germline-derived CDR1 and CDR2 are MNHEY and SMNVEV (reference sequence). The CDR3 has 14 residues. The germline V and J ends were trimmed by 6 bases and 3 bases, with 14 bases remaining between them. CDR3 coding DNA: TGTGCCAGCAGCCCCTACCGTTTAGACTATGGCTACACCTTC. This codes for CASSPYRLDYGYTF.

The chain uses TRBV7-9 and TRBJ2-5, with 7 nucleotides matching TRBD1. V lost 5 bases and J lost 5; bases outside the gene matches: 8. CDR1 is SEHNR and CDR2 is FQNEAQ in the germline V gene (reference sequence). The CDR3 has 14 residues. CDR3 protein: CASSNKQGRETQYF. DNA of the CDR3: TGTGCCAGCAGCAACAAACAGGGGCGGGAGACCCAGTACTTC. The full variable domain, completed using reference TRBV7-9 and TRBJ2-5, is DTGVSQNPRHKITKRGQNVTFRCDPISEHNRLYWYRQTLGQGPEFLTYFQNEAQLEKSRLLSDRFSAERPKGSFSTLEIQRTEQGDSAMYLCASSNKQGRETQYFGPGTRLLVL.

The chain recombines TRBV6-6 with TRBJ2-2; the D gene is possibly TRBD1 (5 bases). Germline V gene sequence: CDR1 MNHNY, CDR2 SVGAGI (reference sequence). The CDR3 is 14 residues long. V lost 10 bases and J lost 3, with 15 bases in between. The DNA for the CDR3 is TGTGCCACCTTTAGCAGGGATCACACCGGGGAGCTGTTTTTT. Translation: CATFSRDHTGELFF.

V is TRBV9 and J is TRBJ2-5; possibly TRBD2 for D (5 bases). V shed 3 bases and J shed 4 bases, with 13 bases lying between them. Germline loops: CDR1 SGDLS, CDR2 YYNGEE. The CDR3 runs to 14 residues. CDR3 sequence (DNA): TGTGCCAGCAGCGCGAGAGGGTGGGGAGAGACCCAGTACTTC. Its protein product is CASSARGWGETQYF.

The rearrangement joins TRBV29-1 to TRBJ2-1, with 11 bases fitting TRBD1. CDR3 length equals 12 residues. Germline V gives CDR1 SQVTM, CDR2 ANQGSEA. Trimming at V came to 7 bases and at J to 7 bases, leaving 3 bases not matched to a gene. The DNA of the CDR3 is TGCAGCGCCGGACAGGGGGCGAATGAGCAGTTCTTC. It yields the protein CSAGQGANEQFF.

This chain connects TRBV6-6 to TRBJ1-2; the D gene is possibly TRBD1 (5 bases). The CDR3 length is 15 residues. Per the germline V gene, CDR1 is MNHNY and CDR2 is SVGAGI (reference sequence). V lost 5 bases, J lost 4 bases, and 17 bases lay in between. CDR3 coding DNA: TGTGCCAGCAGTATGGACGGGGCTTGGCCCTATGGCTACACCTTC. Translation: CASSMDGAWPYGYTF.

CDR3 sequence: CASSFGWGGNGELFF. In nucleotides, the CDR3 is TGTGCCAGCAGCTTTGGCTGGGGTGGGAACGGGGAGCTGTTTTTT. The V call is TRBV5-4, the J call TRBJ2-2; D remains unclear. This CDR3 comprises 15 residues. V shed 2 bases and J shed 7 bases, with 15 bases lying between them. Germline CDR1 SGHNT, CDR2 YYREEE (reference sequence). Full variable domain (outside the CDR3, taken from reference TRBV5-4 and TRBJ2-2): ETGVTQSPTHLIKTRGQQVTLRCSSQSGHNTVSWYQQALGQGPQFIFQYYREEENGRGNFPPRFSGLQFPNYSSELNVNALELDDSALYLCASSFGWGGNGELFFGEGSRLTVL.

This sequence joins TRBV28 and TRBJ2-2; D tentatively reads TRBD1 or TRBD2 (5 bases each). Germline lookup yields CDR1 MDHEN and CDR2 SYDVKM. V lost 5 bases and J 3 bases, leaving 16 bases between the germline ends. CDR3 length: 16 amino acids. This chain's CDR3 is CASSPRDLLDTGELFF. The CDR3, as DNA: TGTGCCAGCAGTCCCAGGGACCTCCTGGACACCGGGGAGCTGTTTTTT.

J is TRBJ2-5 and V is TRBV18; D is ambiguous. CDR1 is KGHSH, CDR2 LQKENI, per germline. The CDR3 runs to 16 residues. V lost 3 bases, J lost 0 bases, and 14 bases lay in between. The CDR3 DNA reads as TGTGCCAGCTCACCTAGACCCACAACGTACCAAGAGACCCAGTACTTC. The encoded protein is CASSPRPTTYQETQYF. Full variable domain (rest looked up from reference TRBV18 and TRBJ2-5): NAGVMQNPRHLVRRRGQEARLRCSPMKGHSHVYWYRQLPEEGLKFMVYLQKENIIDESGMPKERFSAEFPKEGPSILRIQQVVRGDSAAYFCASSPRPTTYQETQYFGPGTRLLVL.

The genes are TRBV7-2 and TRBJ1-1; weak D call: TRBD1 (5 bases). The CDR3 loop spans 16 amino acids. Trimming stripped 1 base from V and 6 bases from J, with 18 bases between. Germline-derived CDR1 and CDR2 are SGHTA and FQGNSA. The CDR3 protein is CASSLGSLGTGPEAFF. CDR3 sequence (DNA): TGTGCCAGCAGCTTAGGTTCTCTTGGCACGGGGCCTGAAGCTTTCTTT.

The chain links TRBV29-1 to TRBJ2-2; D tentatively fits TRBD1 or TRBD2 (5 bases each). The CDR3 loop spans 15 amino acids. Germline values: CDR1 SQVTM, CDR2 ANQGSEA. V lost 0 bases and J lost 7, with 15 bases in between. CDR3 nucleotides: TGCAGCGTTGAAGATTACGGGACCTCGGGCGGGGAGCTGTTTTTT. It specifies CSVEDYGTSGGELFF.

This chain uses TRBV7-9 with TRBJ2-2; no clear D gene. Trimming stripped 2 bases from V and 4 bases from J, with 11 bases between. The CDR3 has 15 amino acids. Germline values: CDR1 SEHNR, CDR2 FQNEAQ (reference sequence). The CDR3 sequence is CASSLSWQPTGELFF. The CDR3, as DNA: TGTGCCAGCAGCTTAAGTTGGCAGCCCACCGGGGAGCTGTTTTTT.

CDR3 sequence reads: CSVEDPTTSGEGSYEQYF. The CDR3 nucleotides read TGCAGCGTTGAAGACCCGACTACTAGCGGGGAAGGTTCCTACGAGCAGTACTTC. The chain carries TRBV29-1 and TRBJ2-7; TRBD2 agrees at 10 bases. Trimming cost V 0 bases and J 1 base; bases outside gene matches: 12. CDR3 length equals 18 residues. Germline V CDR1 and CDR2: SQVTM, ANQGSEA.

This rearrangement joins TRBV4-1 to TRBJ2-7; 9 bases line up with TRBD2. V was clipped by 0 bases and J by 1 base; unmatched bases: 7. Germline V gene sequence: CDR1 MGHRA, CDR2 YSYEKL. This CDR3 is 17 amino acids long. The CDR3 is CASSQDAVAGESYEQYF. The CDR3 coding sequence is TGCGCCAGCAGCCAAGATGCGGTAGCGGGAGAGTCCTACGAGCAGTACTTC.

The rearrangement uses TRBV2 and TRBJ1-2; maybe TRBD1 (5 bases). The germline V and J ends were trimmed by 3 bases and 7 bases, with 15 bases remaining between them. The CDR3 loop spans 14 amino acids. The germline V gene encodes CDR1 SNHLY and CDR2 FYNNEI. CDR3 sequence reads: CASSEGRNLGGYTF. The CDR3 coding sequence is TGTGCCAGCAGTGAGGGACGTAACTTGGGTGGCTACACCTTC.

The chain employs TRBV15 and TRBJ2-2, with TRBD2 matching over 16 bases. CDR3 length: 20 amino acids. The germline V gene encodes CDR1 LNHNV and CDR2 YYDKDF (reference sequence). After removal of 2 bases from V and 8 bases from J, the junction contained 14 bases not matched to a gene. Written as DNA, the CDR3 is TGTGCCACCAGCAGATCGGGACTAGCGGGAGGGCCTGGTATTAGTGGGGAGCTGTTTTTT. This gives the protein CATSRSGLAGGPGISGELFF.

V and J are TRBV2 and TRBJ1-4, with D tentatively TRBD1 (5 bases). Germline V gene lookup returns CDR1 SNHLY and CDR2 FYNNEI. V was shortened by 6 bases and J by 11 bases, with 34 bases between the two germline ends. The CDR3 consists of 19 residues. As DNA, the CDR3 is TGTGCCAGCAGCCGGCCCCGGACACTGACGTTGGATCCAGCATCTAAACTGTTTTTT. Amino acid sequence: CASSRPRTLTLDPASKLFF. Supplemented by reference TRBV2 and TRBJ1-4, the full variable domain reads EPEVTQTPSHQVTQMGQEVILRCVPISNHLYFYWYRQILGQKVEFLVSFYNNEISEKSEIFDDQFSVERPDGSNFTLKIRSTKLEDSAMYFCASSRPRTLTLDPASKLFFGSGTQLSVL.